One and the same sample provided the 27 T cell receptor beta chains below, sequenced in a study of MAIT cells during Salmonella Paratyphi A infection. These TCRs' antigens remain unknown. TCRdb reprocessed the 5' RACE reads via MiXCR and lists one record per CDR3 protein. In the table there are about 730 distinct CDR3 sequences, around 34% of which are singletons. Study findings and constraints: MAIT TRBV usage was oligoclonal, favouring TRBV20 and TRBV6.

Regarding time point: after infection, following antibiotic treatment. Valpha7.2+ CD161+ T cells were sorted by flow cytometry as MAIT cells. The sample in question was MAIT cells from PBMCs, obtained at the last sampling point of the challenge study. Receptors originate from a person aged 18-70 years who was deliberately infected with Salmonella Paratyphi A in a paratyphoid fever challenge study.

This clonotype has a single count. The V gene is TRBV6-2 or TRBV6-3, the J gene TRBJ2-1, with TRBD1 identical over 7 bases. There are 15 residues in the CDR3. J gave up 2 bases and V 8 bases, and 9 bases lay outside the gene matches. CDR1 MNHEY and CDR2 SVGEGT come from the germline V gene. In DNA form, the CDR3 reads TGTGCCAGCGAAAAAGGGGGCGAAGCCTACAATGAGCAGTTCTTC. The encoded protein is CASEKGGEAYNEQFF.

This clonotype occurred a few times. This rearrangement joins TRBV20-1 to TRBJ2-1; D is uncertain. CDR3 length: 14 residues. With 1 base removed from V and 3 bases from J, the gap between germline ends came to 10 bases. The germline V gene encodes CDR1 DFQATT and CDR2 SNEGSKA (reference sequence). Written as DNA, the CDR3 is TGCAGTGCTAGAGCAGGTCCCGACTACAATGAGCAGTTCTTC. It codes for CSARAGPDYNEQFF.

This clonotype is labeled as hyperexpanded (1% or more). The CDR3 DNA sequence: TGTGCCAGCAGTGACTCGACTAGCGGGGGGGACACCGGGGAGCTGTTTTTT. Protein: CASSDSTSGGDTGELFF. This chain connects TRBV6-4 to TRBJ2-2; TRBD2 agrees at 14 bases. With V trimmed by 0 bases and J by 3 bases, 0 bases remained unmatched. The CDR3 sequence is 17 residues long. From germline, CDR1 is MRHNA and CDR2 SNTAGT.

The chain employs TRBV20-1 and TRBJ1-6; no firm D call. Germline lookup yields CDR1 DFQATT and CDR2 SNEGSKA (reference sequence). Trimming stripped 0 bases from V and 5 bases from J, with 14 bases between. The length of the CDR3 is 16 residues. The CDR3 coding sequence is TGCAGTGCTAGAGATTCTCTACAAGAGCATAATTCACCCCTCCACTTT. This encodes CSARDSLQEHNSPLHF.

This clonotype was counted once. This chain links TRBV27 with TRBJ1-1; D is possibly TRBD1 (6 bases). Germline V gene lookup returns CDR1 MNHEY and CDR2 SMNVEV (reference sequence). Trimming left V 4 bases short and J 6 bases short, with 18 bases between. The CDR3 consists of 15 residues. The CDR3 loop reads CASSSSGEGWAEAFF. CDR3 DNA: TGTGCCAGCAGTTCCTCAGGGGAAGGGTGGGCTGAAGCTTTCTTT.

This clonotype was counted between two and nine times. The rearrangement joins TRBV4-2 to TRBJ2-3, with D possibly being TRBD2 (6 bases). CDR1 LGHNA and CDR2 YNFKEQ come from the germline V gene. This CDR3 comprises 15 residues. Between the trimmed V and J ends, which lost 1 base and 4 bases, there was a span of 12 bases. The CDR3 coding sequence is TGTGCCAGCAGCCAAGGCTTAGCGGCGGCAGATACGCAGTATTTT. Translation gives CASSQGLAAADTQYF.

This sequence joins TRBV20-1 and TRBJ2-2; tentatively, D is TRBD1 (6 bases). V was pared by 0 bases and J by 3 bases, with 14 bases between. CDR1 and CDR2 (germline): DFQATT, SNEGSKA (reference sequence). The CDR3 is 16 amino acids. The CDR3 here is CSARDRIGGDTGELFF. The CDR3, as DNA: TGCAGTGCTAGAGATCGCATAGGGGGTGACACCGGGGAGCTGTTTTTT.

This rearrangement joins TRBV15 to TRBJ2-3; possible D gene TRBD1, 6 bases. CDR3 length: 15 residues. In germline, CDR1 is LNHNV, CDR2 YYDKDF (reference sequence). The germline V and J ends were trimmed by 5 bases and 0 bases, with 12 bases remaining between them. DNA for the CDR3: TGTGCCACCAGCCCTCGGGACACTAGCACAGATACGCAGTATTTT. This encodes CATSPRDTSTDTQYF.

The rearrangement joins TRBV20-1 to TRBJ2-5, with D perhaps being TRBD1 or TRBD2 (5 bases each). CDR1 and CDR2 from the germline V gene are DFQATT and SNEGSKA (reference sequence). V was cut by 1 base and J by 4 bases, with 25 bases left in between. The CDR3 runs to 18 residues. The CDR3: CSARASRLPGARIETQYF. The CDR3 nucleotides read TGCAGTGCTAGAGCCTCCCGCCTCCCCGGGGCCAGGATAGAGACCCAGTACTTC.

This clonotype has a handful of counts. The CDR3 coding sequence is TGTGCCAGCAGTTACCAGGGGGAAACCAAAACGGACGAGCAGTACTTC. Translated: CASSYQGETKTDEQYF. The chain is built from TRBV6-2 or TRBV6-3 and TRBJ2-7; 7 positions match TRBD1. This CDR3 contains 16 residues. V trimming: 2 bases; J trimming: 5 bases; junction bases outside the gene matches: 12. Looked up from germline, CDR1 is MNHEY and CDR2 is SVGEGT.

This clonotype was picked up a small number of times. The chain combines TRBV6-1 with TRBJ2-3, with 13 bases fitting TRBD2. The CDR3 runs to 15 residues. Germline trimming cut 2 bases from V and 4 bases from J; bases unmatched to any gene: 0. Germline CDR1 reads MNHNS; CDR2 reads SASEGT. CDR3 region: CASSETSGGADTQYF. CDR3 nucleotides: TGTGCCAGCAGTGAAACTAGCGGGGGGGCAGATACGCAGTATTTT.

This clonotype has a handful of counts. The chain uses TRBV15 and TRBJ1-1; D possibly corresponds to TRBD1 (6 bases). The CDR3 contains 16 residues. V was shortened by 6 bases and J by 1 base, with 18 bases between the two germline ends. CDR1 and CDR2 (germline): LNHNV, YYDKDF (reference sequence). The DNA for the CDR3 is TGTGCCACCAGTATCGAAACAGGGAAGGGGAACACTGAAGCTTTCTTT. Translating gives CATSIETGKGNTEAFF.

The chain employs TRBV28 and TRBJ2-6; no firm D call. This CDR3 contains 16 residues. Germline assignment: CDR1 MDHEN and CDR2 SYDVKM. Trimming left V 4 bases short and J 0 bases short, with 10 bases between. The DNA of the CDR3 is TGTGCCAGCAGTTCCTGGGAAAGCTCTGGGGCCAACGTCCTGACTTTC. Amino acid sequence: CASSSWESSGANVLTF.

The rearrangement links TRBV24-1 to TRBJ2-1, with D tentatively TRBD1 or TRBD2 (5 bases each). Trimming took 6 bases from V and 10 from J, leaving 15 bases between them. Germline V gene data show CDR1 as KGHDR and CDR2 as SFDVKD. This CDR3 comprises 13 residues. The CDR3, as DNA: TGTGCCACCAGTTGGGACGGACCAGCGGAGCAGTTCTTC. Its translation is CATSWDGPAEQFF.

V is TRBV20-1 and J is TRBJ1-1; D call uncertain. CDR3 length equals 13 residues. Germline V gives CDR1 DFQATT, CDR2 SNEGSKA (reference sequence). V was trimmed by 0 bases and J by 4 bases, leaving 9 bases between them. In nucleotides, the CDR3 is TGCAGTGCTAGAGACTTGGATGGCACTGAAGCTTTCTTT. Protein: CSARDLDGTEAFF.

This clonotype has more than one count but fewer than ten. The chain carries TRBV6-2 or TRBV6-3 and TRBJ2-2; 7 bases line up with TRBD1. Losses at the gene ends were 5 bases for V and 5 bases for J; bases not matched to a gene: 11. The CDR3 contains 16 residues. Germline V gene lookup returns CDR1 MNHEY and CDR2 SVGEGT. The CDR3: CASSQLTDRPTGELFF. DNA for the CDR3: TGTGCCAGCAGTCAACTCACGGACAGGCCTACCGGGGAGCTGTTTTTT.

The chain links TRBV20-1 to TRBJ2-1; no firm D call. Trimming left V 0 bases short and J 4 bases short, with 10 bases between. Germline V CDR1 and CDR2: DFQATT, SNEGSKA (reference sequence). The CDR3 covers 14 residues. The CDR3 reads CSARDTFEYNEQFF. The CDR3 DNA reads as TGCAGTGCTAGAGATACGTTCGAGTACAATGAGCAGTTCTTC.

J is TRBJ1-5 and V is TRBV6-1; D might be TRBD1 (6 bases). Germline V CDR1 and CDR2: MNHNS, SASEGT. There are 15 residues in the CDR3. V shed 2 bases and J shed 2 bases, with 10 bases lying between them. CDR3: CASSEWSGGNQPQHF. The DNA for the CDR3 is TGTGCCAGCAGTGAATGGTCAGGGGGCAATCAGCCCCAGCATTTT.

This clonotype counts as medium-sized. The rearrangement links TRBV20-1 to TRBJ1-5, with 9 positions matching TRBD1. The V and J ends lost 1 base and 8 bases, in that order; junction bases with no gene match: 6. The CDR3 totals 14 residues. Germline V gene lookup returns CDR1 DFQATT and CDR2 SNEGSKA (reference sequence). The CDR3 spells CSARGQGGYEPQHF. CDR3 bases: TGCAGTGCTAGAGGACAGGGGGGATACGAGCCCCAGCATTTT.

The rearrangement joins TRBV20-1 to TRBJ2-2, with TRBD2 matching over 7 bases. Looked up from germline, CDR1 is DFQATT and CDR2 is SNEGSKA (reference sequence). This CDR3 has 15 residues. V was clipped by 0 bases and J by 8 bases; unmatched bases: 9. The CDR3 here is CSARDGGRDGGELFF. In DNA, the CDR3 is TGCAGTGCTAGAGATGGCGGGAGAGATGGGGGGGAGCTGTTTTTT.

This clonotype ranks as medium-sized. The chain joins TRBV6-4 to TRBJ2-1; 11 bases map to TRBD1. V lost 4 bases and J lost 7; bases outside the gene matches: 6. CDR3 length equals 15 residues. Per germline, CDR1 MRHNA and CDR2 SNTAGT. CDR3 coding DNA: TGTGCCAGCAGTGCGGGACAGGGGGAAGGGAATGAGCAGTTCTTC. Translating it yields CASSAGQGEGNEQFF.

This clonotype was observed a few times. The J gene is TRBJ2-1, the V gene TRBV19, with D perhaps TRBD1 or TRBD2 (5 bases each). Trimming removed 4 bases from V and 0 bases from J, with 16 bases in between. Germline V gives CDR1 LNHDA, CDR2 SQIVND (reference sequence). CDR3 length: 17 residues. CDR3 DNA: TGTGCCAGTAGTACCCATTTCGGGGCGAGCTCCTACAATGAGCAGTTCTTC. Translating gives CASSTHFGASSYNEQFF.

This clonotype was picked up one time. The V gene is TRBV6-4, the J gene TRBJ2-3; 8 bases line up with TRBD2. Germline V gene data show CDR1 as MRHNA and CDR2 as SNTAGT. V dropped 3 bases and J dropped 9; count of bases not matched to a gene: 11. The CDR3 runs to 15 residues. CDR3 coding DNA: TGTGCCAGCAGTGAGAGCGGGGGAGATTCGCGAACGCAGTATTTT. Its protein product is CASSESGGDSRTQYF.

The chain links TRBV21-1 to TRBJ2-2. TRBV21-1 is tagged as a pseudogene. The CDR3 spans 16 residues. The CDR3 here is CASSKVSYPNTGELFF. CDR3 DNA: TGTGCCAGCAGCAAAGTTAGCTACCCGAACACCGGGGAGCTGTTTTTT.

The chain has TRBV6-5 and TRBJ1-5, with D perhaps matching TRBD1 (6 bases). This CDR3 region has 14 residues. The V gene lost 6 bases and the J gene lost 3 bases, with 12 bases spanning the gap. Germline CDR1 reads MNHEY; CDR2 reads SVGAGI. The CDR3 DNA reads TGTGCCAGCAGACACGGACAGACCAATCAGCCCCAGCATTTT. Protein product: CASRHGQTNQPQHF.

This clonotype occurred a few times. The chain recombines TRBV6-4 with TRBJ2-6, with 11 bases aligning to TRBD1. The V gene end was trimmed by 4 bases and the J gene end by 0 bases; junction bases not matched to a gene: 2. The CDR3 length is 17 residues. Germline V gene data show CDR1 as MRHNA and CDR2 as SNTAGT. CDR3 DNA sequence: TGTGCCAGCAGTGCCGGGACAGGGGGCTCTGGGGCCAACGTCCTGACTTTC. This sequence encodes CASSAGTGGSGANVLTF.

The CDR3 loop reads CASSPGSMNTEAFF. The DNA for the CDR3 is TGTGCCAGCAGCCCAGGGAGTATGAACACTGAAGCTTTCTTT. The rearrangement joins TRBV7-3 to TRBJ1-1; tentatively, D is TRBD1 (5 bases). The V end lost 5 bases, the J end lost 0 bases, and 10 bases lay between the germline ends. Germline lookup yields CDR1 SGHTA and CDR2 FQGTGA. There are 14 residues in the CDR3.